This T cell receptor beta chain comes out of a study of T-cell reconstitution after alpha-beta-depleted transplantation in children. The CDR3 extends over 20 amino acids. V shed 2 bases and J 2 bases; nucleotides not matched to a gene: 12. CDR1 is SGHTA and CDR2 is FQGNSA in the germline V gene. This clonotype appeared a few times. Library preparation (for TCRbeta) was performed with unique molecular identifiers. TCRdb reprocessed the PCR reads with MiXCR, giving one entry per CDR3 protein. Of some 390,000 distinct CDR3 sequences in the sample, about 20% were seen once. This clonotype originated in a human donor who donated a stem cell graft to a child with acute myeloid leukemia. This chain joins TRBV7-2 and TRBJ2-1; 13 bases line up with TRBD2. This specimen consisted of PBMCs from the stem cell graft donor, obtained from the stem cell graft. The CDR3 spells CASSLREPRLAGGPYNEQFF. CDR3 bases: TGTGCCAGCAGCTTACGCGAACCGCGACTAGCGGGAGGACCCTACAATGAGCAGTTCTTC. Full variable domain (rest looked up from reference TRBV7-2 and TRBJ2-1): GAGVSQSPSNKVTEKGKDVELRCDPISGHTALYWYRQSLGQGLEFLIYFQGNSAPDKSGLPSDRFSAERTGGSVSTLTIQRTQQEDSAVYLCASSLREPRLAGGPYNEQFFGPGTRLTVL.